The entry below gives a single TCR beta chain sequence along with its context. Other DNA sequences in this specimen translate into the identical CDR3. The study counted Cohort 3 donors as recovered given two negative PCRs, clearance, or symptom resolution. This sample stems from a study of blood T cell repertoires in COVID-19. CDR1 is LNHDA and CDR2 is SQIVND in the germline V gene (reference sequence). The CDR3 is made up of 14 amino acids. V dropped 6 bases and J dropped 2; count of bases not matched to a gene: 3. Generated by immunoSEQ multiplex PCR, the TCRdb table keeps only in-frame clones and is missing some. Of fewer than 300,000 clones listed, around nine tenths were seen once; the top ten hold more than 0.95%.

The receptor was derived from a woman in her 30s who had recovered from COVID-19. The chain recombines TRBV19 with TRBJ1-5; 8 bases agree with TRBD1. The sequenced material came from PBMCs or T cells enriched from blood (not recorded which). In nucleotides, the CDR3 is TGTGCCAGTAGCGAGACAGGGGGCAATCAGCCCCAGCATTTT. Protein product: CASSETGGNQPQHF.